This T cell receptor beta chain was observed in a study of cytomegalovirus exposure and HLA in healthy donors. Study-level findings and limits: When analyzed later, a missense DCLRE1C variant was found to be linked to TCR beta V- and J-gene trimming. Upon later analysis, HLA-associated TCR beta chains proved more clonally expanded than other, equally common chains. After further analysis at a later stage, roughly 15,000 TCR beta sequences were associated with HLA alleles at 0.05 false discovery rate. Later analysis placed DRB1 highest and HLA-C lowest in TCR association rates, which differed by HLA locus.

The PCR made use of 60 Vbeta and 13 Jbeta primers. Only in-frame clones appear in the TCRdb table, and some are missing; sequencing was by immunoSEQ multiplex PCR. Here the sample spans around 65,000 clones, 60% to 70% being singletons. V lost 4 bases, J lost 0 bases, and 16 bases lay in between. The CDR3 consists of 16 residues. CDR1 SGDLS and CDR2 YYNGEE come from the germline V gene. This clone showed up just a few times. Antigen unknown. Sequenced material: PBMCs. The TCR sequence derives from a man aged 35-49 years in good health and CMV-seropositive. This chain connects TRBV9 to TRBJ1-2, with D perhaps TRBD1 (6 bases). The CDR3 spells CASSPIRQATNYGYTF. CDR3 bases: TGTGCCAGCAGCCCTATAAGACAGGCAACTAACTATGGCTACACCTTC. The whole variable domain, remainder taken from reference TRBV9 and TRBJ1-2, is DSGVTQTPKHLITATGQRVTLRCSPRSGDLSVYWYQQSLDQGLQFLIQYYNGEERAKGNILERFSAQQFPDLHSELNLSSLELGDSALYFCASSPIRQATNYGYTFGSGTRLTVV.